This TCR beta chain was sequenced in a study of blood T cell repertoires in COVID-19. Overall study context: COVID-19 samples from acute and convalescent phases originated in the United States, Italy and Spain. Sample material is recorded as cDNA or gDNA derived from T cells, B-cell-depleted T cells, or PBMCs.

Germline CDR1 is MNHEY and CDR2 is SVGEGT. V was shortened by 4 bases and J by 4 bases, with 19 bases between the two germline ends. This CDR3 is built from 17 residues. Original methodology: Reference gene primer amplification in the assay estimated nucleated cell counts. Sequenced by immunoSEQ multiplex PCR; TCRdb stores in-frame clones only, minus some. V and J calls and clone size are as listed in that table; D and trimming were resolved from the DNA. The sample yields fewer than 250,000 clones, 82% seen once. The material sequenced was peripheral blood. The chain has TRBV6-2 or TRBV6-3 and TRBJ1-4, with D unresolved. The sequence was collected from a woman in her seventies with acute or convalescent COVID-19. CDR3 sequence: CASSLPLNERSNEKLFF. Written as DNA, the CDR3 is TGTGCCAGCAGTTTGCCCCTAAACGAGAGAAGTAATGAAAAACTGTTTTTT.